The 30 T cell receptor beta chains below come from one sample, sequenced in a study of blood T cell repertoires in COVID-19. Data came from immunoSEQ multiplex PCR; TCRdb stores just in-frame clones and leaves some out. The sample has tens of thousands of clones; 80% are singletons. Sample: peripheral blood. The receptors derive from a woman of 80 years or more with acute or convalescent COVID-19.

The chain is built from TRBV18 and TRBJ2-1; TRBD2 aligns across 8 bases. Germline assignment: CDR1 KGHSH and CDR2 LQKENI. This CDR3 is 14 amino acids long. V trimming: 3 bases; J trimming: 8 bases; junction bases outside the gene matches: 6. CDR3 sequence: CASSPPGLGYEQFF. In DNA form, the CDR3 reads TGTGCCAGCTCACCTCCGGGACTAGGTTATGAGCAGTTCTTC.

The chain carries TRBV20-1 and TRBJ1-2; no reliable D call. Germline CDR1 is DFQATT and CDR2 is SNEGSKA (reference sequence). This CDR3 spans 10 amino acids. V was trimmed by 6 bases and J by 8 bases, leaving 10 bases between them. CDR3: CSALGRGYTF. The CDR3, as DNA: TGCAGTGCCCTCGGGAGGGGCTACACCTTC.

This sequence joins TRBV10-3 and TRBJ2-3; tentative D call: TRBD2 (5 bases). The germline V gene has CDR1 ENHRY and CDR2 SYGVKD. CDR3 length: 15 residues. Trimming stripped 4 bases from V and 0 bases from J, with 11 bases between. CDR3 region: CAISGGRGSTDTQYF. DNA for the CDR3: TGTGCCATCAGTGGCGGTCGGGGAAGCACAGATACGCAGTATTTT.

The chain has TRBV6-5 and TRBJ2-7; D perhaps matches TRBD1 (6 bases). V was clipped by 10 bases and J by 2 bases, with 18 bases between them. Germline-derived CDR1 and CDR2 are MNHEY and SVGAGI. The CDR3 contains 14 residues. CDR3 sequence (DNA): TGTGCCACCACCGAACGGACAGTCCCCTACGAGCAGTACTTC. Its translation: CATTERTVPYEQYF.

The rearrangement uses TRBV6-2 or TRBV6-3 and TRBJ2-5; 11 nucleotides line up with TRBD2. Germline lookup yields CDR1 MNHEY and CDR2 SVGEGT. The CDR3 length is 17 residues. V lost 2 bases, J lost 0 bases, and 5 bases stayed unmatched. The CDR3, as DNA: TGTGCCAGCAGTTACCGCACTAGCGGGGGCTACCAAGAGACCCAGTACTTC. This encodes CASSYRTSGGYQETQYF.

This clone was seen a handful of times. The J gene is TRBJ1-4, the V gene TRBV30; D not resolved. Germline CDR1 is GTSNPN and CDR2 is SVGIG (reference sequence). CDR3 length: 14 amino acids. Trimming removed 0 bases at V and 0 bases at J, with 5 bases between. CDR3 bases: TGTGCCTGGAGTGTAACAGCAACTAATGAAAAACTGTTTTTT. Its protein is CAWSVTATNEKLFF.

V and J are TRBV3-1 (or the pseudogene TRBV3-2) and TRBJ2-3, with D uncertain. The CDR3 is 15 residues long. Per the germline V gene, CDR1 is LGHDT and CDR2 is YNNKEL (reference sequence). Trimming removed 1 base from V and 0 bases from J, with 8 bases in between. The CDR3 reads CASSQGGVSTDTQYF. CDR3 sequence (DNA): TGTGCCAGCAGCCAAGGCGGCGTAAGCACAGATACGCAGTATTTT.

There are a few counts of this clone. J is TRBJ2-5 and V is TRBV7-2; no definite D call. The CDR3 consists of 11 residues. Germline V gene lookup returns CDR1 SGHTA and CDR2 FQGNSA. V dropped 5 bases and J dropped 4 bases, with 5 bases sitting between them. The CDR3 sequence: CASSPRETQYF. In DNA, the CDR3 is TGTGCCAGCAGCCCCAGAGAGACCCAGTACTTC.

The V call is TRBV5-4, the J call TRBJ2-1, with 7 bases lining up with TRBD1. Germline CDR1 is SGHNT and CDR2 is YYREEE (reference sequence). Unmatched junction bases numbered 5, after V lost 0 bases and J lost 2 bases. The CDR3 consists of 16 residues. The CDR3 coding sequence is TGTGCCAGCAGCTTGGAACAGGGGTTTGCCTACAATGAGCAGTTCTTC. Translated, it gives CASSLEQGFAYNEQFF.

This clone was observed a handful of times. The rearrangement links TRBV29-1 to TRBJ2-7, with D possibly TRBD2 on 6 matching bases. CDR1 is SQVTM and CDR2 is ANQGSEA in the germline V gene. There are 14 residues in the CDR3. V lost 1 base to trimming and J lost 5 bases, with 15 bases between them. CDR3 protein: CSVEVWGSGDEQYF. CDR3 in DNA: TGCAGCGTTGAAGTTTGGGGCTCGGGGGACGAGCAGTACTTC.

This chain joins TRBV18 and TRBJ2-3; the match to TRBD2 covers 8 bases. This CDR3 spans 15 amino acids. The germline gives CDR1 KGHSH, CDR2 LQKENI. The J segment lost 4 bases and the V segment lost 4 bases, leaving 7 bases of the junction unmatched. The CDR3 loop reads CASSRYGLAADTQYF. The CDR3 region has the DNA TGTGCCAGCTCACGATACGGACTAGCAGCAGATACGCAGTATTTT.

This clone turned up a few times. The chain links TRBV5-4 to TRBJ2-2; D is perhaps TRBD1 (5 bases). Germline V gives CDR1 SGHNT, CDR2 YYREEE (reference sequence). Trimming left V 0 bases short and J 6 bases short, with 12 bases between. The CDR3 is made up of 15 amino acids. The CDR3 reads CASSLDRAGSGELFF. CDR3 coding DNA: TGTGCCAGCAGCTTGGACCGAGCAGGGTCCGGGGAGCTGTTTTTT.

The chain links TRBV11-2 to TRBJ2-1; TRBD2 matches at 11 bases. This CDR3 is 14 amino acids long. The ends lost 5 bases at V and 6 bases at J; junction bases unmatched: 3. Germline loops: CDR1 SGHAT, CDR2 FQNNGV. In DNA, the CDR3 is TGTGCCAGCAGCCCGACTAGCGGGATCAATGAGCAGTTCTTC. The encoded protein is CASSPTSGINEQFF.

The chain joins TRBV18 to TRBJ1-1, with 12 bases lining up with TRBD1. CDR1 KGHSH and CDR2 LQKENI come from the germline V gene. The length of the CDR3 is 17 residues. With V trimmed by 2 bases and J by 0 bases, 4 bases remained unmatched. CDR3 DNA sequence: TGTGCCAGCTCACCATATGGGACAGGGGGCATGAACACTGAAGCTTTCTTT. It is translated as CASSPYGTGGMNTEAFF.

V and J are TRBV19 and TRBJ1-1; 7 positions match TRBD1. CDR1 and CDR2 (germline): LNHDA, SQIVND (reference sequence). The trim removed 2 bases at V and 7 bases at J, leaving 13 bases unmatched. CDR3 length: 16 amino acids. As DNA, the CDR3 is TGTGCCAGTAGTATACCTGAACGACAGGGCGGTCTTGAAGCTTTCTTT. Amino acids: CASSIPERQGGLEAFF.

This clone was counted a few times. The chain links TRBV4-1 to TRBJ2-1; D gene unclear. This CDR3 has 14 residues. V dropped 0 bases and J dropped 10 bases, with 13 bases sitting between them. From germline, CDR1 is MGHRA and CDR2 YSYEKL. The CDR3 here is CASSQEHVGVEQFF. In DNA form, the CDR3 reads TGCGCCAGCAGCCAAGAGCACGTCGGTGTGGAGCAGTTCTTC.

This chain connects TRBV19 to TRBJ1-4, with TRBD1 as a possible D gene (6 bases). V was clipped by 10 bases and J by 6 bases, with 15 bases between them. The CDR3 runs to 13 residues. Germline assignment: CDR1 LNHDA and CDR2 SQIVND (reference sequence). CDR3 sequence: CATGGGADEKLFF. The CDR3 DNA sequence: TGTGCCACCGGTGGGGGGGCCGATGAAAAACTGTTTTTT.

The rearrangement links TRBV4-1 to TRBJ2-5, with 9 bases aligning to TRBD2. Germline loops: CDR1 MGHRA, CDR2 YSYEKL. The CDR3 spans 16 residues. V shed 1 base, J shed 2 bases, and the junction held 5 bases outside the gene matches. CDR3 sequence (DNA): TGCGCCAGCAGCCAAGTGGGCGGGAGGGGGCAAGAGACCCAGTACTTC. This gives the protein CASSQVGGRGQETQYF.

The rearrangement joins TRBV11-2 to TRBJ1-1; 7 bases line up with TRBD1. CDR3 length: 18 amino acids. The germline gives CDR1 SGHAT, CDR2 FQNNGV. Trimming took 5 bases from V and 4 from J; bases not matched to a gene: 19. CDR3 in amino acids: CASSPRSGTAVGVTEAFF. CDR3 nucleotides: TGTGCCAGCAGCCCGAGATCCGGGACAGCGGTTGGAGTCACTGAAGCTTTCTTT.

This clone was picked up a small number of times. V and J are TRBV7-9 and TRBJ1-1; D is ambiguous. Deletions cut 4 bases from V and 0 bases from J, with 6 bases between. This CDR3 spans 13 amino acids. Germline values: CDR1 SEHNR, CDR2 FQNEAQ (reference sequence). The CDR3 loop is CASSSSLNTEAFF. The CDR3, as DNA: TGTGCCAGCAGCTCCTCCTTGAACACTGAAGCTTTCTTT.

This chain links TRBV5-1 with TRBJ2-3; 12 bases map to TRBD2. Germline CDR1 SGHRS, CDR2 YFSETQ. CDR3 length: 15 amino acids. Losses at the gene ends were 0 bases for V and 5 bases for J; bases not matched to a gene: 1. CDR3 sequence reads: CASSLGLAGEDTQYF. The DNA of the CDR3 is TGCGCCAGCAGCTTGGGACTAGCGGGAGAAGATACGCAGTATTTT.

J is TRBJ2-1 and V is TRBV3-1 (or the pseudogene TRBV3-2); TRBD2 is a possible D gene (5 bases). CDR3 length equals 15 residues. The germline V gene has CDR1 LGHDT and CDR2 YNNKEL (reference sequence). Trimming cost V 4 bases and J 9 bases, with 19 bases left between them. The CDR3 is CASSLEVGSRTEQFF. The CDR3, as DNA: TGTGCCAGCAGCCTGGAGGTAGGATCCCGAACTGAGCAGTTCTTC.

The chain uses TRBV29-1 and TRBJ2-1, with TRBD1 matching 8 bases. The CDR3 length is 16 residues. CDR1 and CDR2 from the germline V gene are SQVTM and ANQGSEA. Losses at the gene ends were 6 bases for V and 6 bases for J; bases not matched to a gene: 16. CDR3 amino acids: CSVLDPRTGKGNEQFF. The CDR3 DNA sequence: TGCAGCGTCCTAGATCCCCGGACAGGGAAGGGCAATGAGCAGTTCTTC.

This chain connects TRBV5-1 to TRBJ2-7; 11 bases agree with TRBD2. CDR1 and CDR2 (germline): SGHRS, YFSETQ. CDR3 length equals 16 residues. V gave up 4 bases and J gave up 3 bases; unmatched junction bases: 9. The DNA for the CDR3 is TGCGCCAGCAGCCCCCTAACCGGGACTAGCGGCTACGAGCAGTACTTC. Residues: CASSPLTGTSGYEQYF.

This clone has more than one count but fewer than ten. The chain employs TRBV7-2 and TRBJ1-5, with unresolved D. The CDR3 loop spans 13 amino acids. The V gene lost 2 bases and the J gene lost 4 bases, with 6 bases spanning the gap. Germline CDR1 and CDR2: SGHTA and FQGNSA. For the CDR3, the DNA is TGTGCCAGCAGCTTAAACCAGAATCAGCCCCAGCATTTT. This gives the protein CASSLNQNQPQHF.

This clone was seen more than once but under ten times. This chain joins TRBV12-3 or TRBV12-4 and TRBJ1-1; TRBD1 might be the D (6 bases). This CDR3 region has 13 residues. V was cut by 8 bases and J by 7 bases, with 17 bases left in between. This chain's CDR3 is CASRRDRLHEAFF. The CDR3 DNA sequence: TGTGCCAGCCGTCGAGACAGGCTACATGAAGCTTTCTTT.

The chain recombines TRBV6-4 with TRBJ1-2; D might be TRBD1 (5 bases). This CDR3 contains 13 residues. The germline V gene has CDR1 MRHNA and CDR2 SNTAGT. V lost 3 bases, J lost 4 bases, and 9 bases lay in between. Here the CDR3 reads CASSEGLGYGYTF. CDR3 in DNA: TGTGCCAGCAGTGAGGGGCTCGGCTATGGCTACACCTTC.

DNA for the CDR3: TGTGCCAGCAGCGAAAGACTAGCGGGGTCAAGCTCCTACAATGAGCAGTTCTTC. It specifies CASSERLAGSSSYNEQFF. V and J are TRBV6-4 and TRBJ2-1; 11 nucleotides match TRBD2. CDR1 and CDR2 from the germline V gene are MRHNA and SNTAGT. The CDR3 runs 18 residues. V lost 6 bases to trimming and J lost 0 bases; unmatched junction nucleotides: 10.

As DNA, the CDR3 is TGCGCCAGCAGCCAATCCCGGGGGGCTGGTAATGAAAAACTGTTTTTT. As protein: CASSQSRGAGNEKLFF. The gene calls are TRBV4-1 and TRBJ1-4; TRBD1 might be the D (6 bases). V lost 2 bases to trimming and J lost 4 bases, with 14 bases between them. CDR3 length: 16 amino acids. Germline values: CDR1 MGHRA, CDR2 YSYEKL.

The CDR3 spells CASSQRDRVAGQGTGELFF. The CDR3 bases are TGCGCCAGCAGTCAAAGGGACCGGGTGGCGGGACAGGGCACCGGGGAGCTGTTTTTT. This chain uses TRBV23-1 with TRBJ2-2, with 9 bases identical to TRBD1. TRBV23-1 is labeled an ORF, and its function is uncertain. This CDR3 is 19 amino acids long. V lost 2 bases and J lost 4; bases outside the gene matches: 14.